A single sample is the source of the 4 T cell receptor beta chains below, sequenced in a study of neurological immune-mediated disorders (dated by TCRdb to the late 2010s). The library relied on 5' RACE. Sequenced on an Illumina HiSeq 2500. TCRdb applied fastp at Q25 and MiXCR to the public reads, then kept only in-frame beta chains. Every entry covers one CDR3 protein and lists the most common genes and DNA from its rows. This sample gives 65,000 to 95,000 distinct CDR3 sequences in total; less than 5.5% of them show up just once. Jointly, the top ten make up 2% to 2.5% of the sample. Sequencing was carried out using PBMCs. The receptors come from a woman in her twenties or thirties with multiple sclerosis.

The sample holds many counts of this clonotype. The chain uses TRBV5-5 and TRBJ2-1, with 10 bases identical to TRBD2. Germline CDR1 reads SGHKS; CDR2 reads YYEKEE (reference sequence). With V trimmed by 4 bases and J by 5 bases, 6 bases remained unmatched. The CDR3 spans 15 residues. Here the CDR3 reads CASSLAGEKHNEQFF. The CDR3 nucleotides read TGTGCCAGCAGCCTAGCGGGGGAGAAACACAATGAGCAGTTCTTC.

This clonotype was counted at least ten times. The J gene is TRBJ1-1, the V gene TRBV6-5, with D perhaps TRBD1 (5 bases). Looked up from germline, CDR1 is MNHEY and CDR2 is SVGAGI. Trimming shortened V by 5 bases and J by 3 bases, and 10 bases separated the two germline ends. This CDR3 has 13 amino acids. CDR3 protein: CASSQQGYTEAFF. The DNA for the CDR3 is TGTGCCAGCAGTCAGCAGGGTTACACTGAAGCTTTCTTT.

At least ten counts were recorded for this clonotype. The rearrangement uses TRBV20-1 and TRBJ1-4, with 8 nucleotides matching TRBD1. Germline CDR1 is DFQATT and CDR2 is SNEGSKA (reference sequence). The CDR3 runs to 19 residues. V was clipped by 0 bases and J by 3 bases; unmatched bases: 15. CDR3 amino acids: CSARDLLGRQGLPNEKLFF. Written as DNA, the CDR3 is TGCAGTGCTAGAGATTTGTTAGGGCGACAGGGGCTCCCTAATGAAAAACTGTTTTTT.

The table lists this clonotype with a few counts. J is TRBJ1-4 and V is TRBV14; D is unresolved. Germline loops: CDR1 SGHDN, CDR2 FVKESK. V dropped 1 base and J dropped 13 bases, with 10 bases sitting between them. The CDR3 consists of 12 residues. CDR3 protein: CASSQAGRGLFF. CDR3 sequence (DNA): TGTGCCAGCAGCCAAGCGGGCCGGGGACTGTTTTTT. Combining the CDR3 with reference TRBV14 and TRBJ1-4 gives the whole variable domain EAGVTQFPSHSVIEKGQTVTLRCDPISGHDNLYWYRRVMGKEIKFLLHFVKESKQDESGMPNNRFLAERTGGTYSTLKVQPAELEDSGVYFCASSQAGRGLFFGSGTQLSVL.